What follows are 23 T cell receptor beta chains derived from one specimen sequenced in a study of blood T cell repertoires in COVID-19. Using immunoSEQ multiplex PCR, the repertoire was profiled, and TCRdb retains in-frame clones only, with some absent. The sample has under 300,000 clones, 82% seen once. The sequenced material came from peripheral blood. All receptors derive from a woman of 80 years or more with active or convalescent COVID-19.

The V and J genes are TRBV10-1 and TRBJ1-1; possible D gene TRBD1, 5 bases. The ends were cut back, 5 bases at V and 5 bases at J, with 9 bases in the middle. The CDR3 has 12 residues. Germline CDR1 is WNHNN and CDR2 is SYGVQD (reference sequence). The CDR3 bases are TGCGCCAGCAGTCAGGGAAGGACTGAAGCTTTCTTT. This sequence encodes CASSQGRTEAFF.

The chain uses TRBV28 and TRBJ1-4, with a weak D call TRBD1 (6 bases). The CDR3 length is 14 residues. Germline-derived CDR1 and CDR2 are MDHEN and SYDVKM. Trimming stripped 6 bases from V and 5 bases from J, with 13 bases between. The CDR3 DNA reads TGTGCCAGCAGCCAAACAGGGACCAATGAAAAACTGTTTTTT. Its protein is CASSQTGTNEKLFF.

Remarks on this clone: Other DNA sequences of this sample code for an identical CDR3. The chain joins TRBV3-1 (or the pseudogene TRBV3-2) to TRBJ2-3; TRBD2 aligns across 7 bases. Germline values: CDR1 LGHDT, CDR2 YNNKEL (reference sequence). With 2 bases clipped from V and 3 bases from J, the junction kept 2 bases outside the gene matches. The CDR3 contains 14 residues. CDR3 residues: CASSQRGGTDTQYF. The CDR3 DNA is TGTGCCAGCAGCCAAAGGGGAGGGACAGATACGCAGTATTTT.

This clone was recorded many times. The genes are TRBV2 and TRBJ1-5, with 8 bases aligning to TRBD1. The CDR3 sequence is 15 residues long. After removal of 6 bases from V and 0 bases from J, the junction contained 4 bases not matched to a gene. Germline V gives CDR1 SNHLY, CDR2 FYNNEI. The CDR3 region has the DNA TGTGCCAGCAGGGACAGGGTGGCTAGCAATCAGCCCCAGCATTTT. Translation gives CASRDRVASNQPQHF.

The chain links TRBV6-2 or TRBV6-3 to TRBJ2-7; D gene ambiguous. With 2 bases removed from V and 2 bases from J, the gap between germline ends came to 4 bases. The CDR3 loop spans 12 amino acids. In germline, CDR1 is MNHEY, CDR2 SVGEGT. The CDR3 DNA reads TGTGCCAGCAGTTACGAGCCCTACGAGCAGTACTTC. Translation gives CASSYEPYEQYF.

The gene calls are TRBV6-5 and TRBJ1-2; D gene uncertain. Germline lookup yields CDR1 MNHEY and CDR2 SVGAGI. The CDR3 is 15 amino acids. Trimming took off 6 bases at V and 7 bases at J, with 21 bases between the two ends. DNA of the CDR3: TGTGCCAGCAGCTACGCGGGCAGGCCCCAAAGTGGCTACACCTTC. Protein sequence: CASSYAGRPQSGYTF.

The gene calls are TRBV10-1 and TRBJ2-2; the D gene is possibly TRBD1 (5 bases). CDR1 WNHNN and CDR2 SYGVQD come from the germline V gene (reference sequence). The length of the CDR3 is 17 residues. V was shortened by 0 bases and J by 2 bases, with 13 bases between the two germline ends. The CDR3 sequence: CASSESGRAVNTGELFF. Here the CDR3 DNA reads TGCGCCAGCAGTGAGTCGGGCAGGGCGGTTAACACCGGGGAGCTGTTTTTT.

This chain joins TRBV28 and TRBJ1-2; 7 bases map to TRBD1. Germline V gene sequence: CDR1 MDHEN, CDR2 SYDVKM. The CDR3 sequence is 13 residues long. V trimming: 7 bases; J trimming: 2 bases; junction bases outside the gene matches: 4. The DNA of the CDR3 is TGTGCCAGCATAGGACAGGACAACTATGGCTACACCTTC. It yields the protein CASIGQDNYGYTF.

The gene calls are TRBV20-1 and TRBJ2-5; D gene ambiguous. The V and J ends lost 0 bases and 7 bases respectively, with 6 bases between them. The CDR3 consists of 11 residues. Germline values: CDR1 DFQATT, CDR2 SNEGSKA (reference sequence). CDR3 residues: CSARDRWTQYF. The CDR3 DNA is TGCAGTGCTAGAGATCGGTGGACCCAGTACTTC.

The sample holds one count of this clone. The chain uses TRBV9 and TRBJ1-4, with TRBD1 matching over 10 bases. Germline V CDR1 and CDR2: SGDLS, YYNGEE. The CDR3 runs 15 residues. V was pared by 4 bases and J by 4 bases, with 4 bases of the junction left unmatched. The CDR3 region is CASSTRTGGNEKLFF. CDR3 in DNA: TGTGCCAGCAGCACCCGGACAGGGGGTAATGAAAAACTGTTTTTT. The full variable domain, in which reference TRBV9 and TRBJ1-4 provide the parts outside the CDR3, is DSGVTQTPKHLITATGQRVTLRCSPRSGDLSVYWYQQSLDQGLQFLIQYYNGEERAKGNILERFSAQQFPDLHSELNLSSLELGDSALYFCASSTRTGGNEKLFFGSGTQLSVL.

This chain uses TRBV5-6 with TRBJ2-7; 9 bases line up with TRBD1. Trimming took 5 bases from V and 5 from J; bases not matched to a gene: 11. The germline CDR1 and CDR2 sequences are SGHDT and YYEEEE. The length of the CDR3 is 15 residues. The CDR3 region is CASRLLGQGNHEQYF. DNA of the CDR3: TGTGCCAGCAGACTCCTAGGACAGGGGAACCACGAGCAGTACTTC.

This chain links TRBV5-1 with TRBJ1-4; D uncertain. The V gene's germline CDR1 is SGHRS and CDR2 YFSETQ. V dropped 0 bases and J dropped 7 bases, with 16 bases sitting between them. The length of the CDR3 is 16 residues. The CDR3 here is CASSLAQGGKSEKLFF. Here the CDR3 DNA reads TGCGCCAGCAGCTTGGCCCAAGGAGGAAAAAGTGAAAAACTGTTTTTT. Complete variable domain (other parts from reference TRBV5-1 and TRBJ1-4): KAGVTQTPRYLIKTRGQQVTLSCSPISGHRSVSWYQQTPGQGLQFLFEYFSETQRNKGNFPGRFSGRQFSNSRSEMNVSTLELGDSALYLCASSLAQGGKSEKLFFGSGTQLSVL.

The CDR3 region has the DNA TGTGCCAGCAGAAAACCGGGACAGTACACCGGGGAGCTGTTTTTT. It translates to CASRKPGQYTGELFF. V is TRBV7-8 and J is TRBJ2-2; 7 nucleotides align to TRBD1. The CDR3 consists of 15 residues. Losses at the gene ends were 6 bases for V and 3 bases for J; bases not matched to a gene: 7. CDR1 is SGHVS, CDR2 FQNEAQ, per germline.

The CDR3 protein is CASSPGLAGSYEQYF. CDR3 DNA: TGTGCCAGCAGCCCGGGACTAGCGGGGTCCTACGAGCAGTACTTC. The J gene is TRBJ2-7, the V gene TRBV5-4, with TRBD2 matching 13 bases. Germline CDR1 and CDR2: SGHNT and YYREEE (reference sequence). Trimming took 4 bases from V and 1 from J; bases not matched to a gene: 2. This CDR3 comprises 15 residues.

The rearrangement links TRBV2 to TRBJ2-5, with 7 bases that match TRBD2. Trimming cost V 6 bases and J 5 bases; bases outside gene matches: 6. This CDR3 region has 13 residues. Germline lookup yields CDR1 SNHLY and CDR2 FYNNEI. The CDR3 coding sequence is TGTGCCAGCAGGGACGGGGGGTTGGAGACCCAGTACTTC. Translation: CASRDGGLETQYF. The variable domain in full, with the rest retrieved from reference TRBV2 and TRBJ2-5, is EPEVTQTPSHQVTQMGQEVILRCVPISNHLYFYWYRQILGQKVEFLVSFYNNEISEKSEIFDDQFSVERPDGSNFTLKIRSTKLEDSAMYFCASRDGGLETQYFGPGTRLLVL.

V is TRBV3-1 (or the pseudogene TRBV3-2) and J is TRBJ1-1; D possibly corresponds to TRBD1 (5 bases). Trimming cost V 6 bases and J 8 bases, with 19 bases left between them. Germline assignment: CDR1 LGHDT and CDR2 YNNKEL (reference sequence). The CDR3 spans 14 residues. This CDR3 reads CASSRGAQVAEAFF. The CDR3 DNA is TGTGCCAGCAGTCGCGGGGCCCAGGTGGCGGAAGCTTTCTTT.

The chain has TRBV6-5 and TRBJ2-1; TRBD1 matches at 10 bases. J was trimmed by 6 bases and V by 5 bases; bases with no gene match: 7. The CDR3 contains 15 residues. The germline V gene has CDR1 MNHEY and CDR2 SVGAGI. CDR3 bases: TGTGCCAGCAGTCCCCGGGACAGGGGCGTCAATGAGCAGTTCTTC. Translation gives CASSPRDRGVNEQFF.

The chain uses TRBV5-1 and TRBJ1-4; 7 nucleotides agree with TRBD1. The germline gives CDR1 SGHRS, CDR2 YFSETQ. This CDR3 comprises 17 residues. V was clipped by 2 bases and J by 0 bases; unmatched bases: 7. The CDR3 sequence is CASSFSSRGATNEKLFF. In DNA form, the CDR3 reads TGCGCCAGCAGCTTCTCCTCCAGGGGGGCAACTAATGAAAAACTGTTTTTT.

The chain recombines TRBV18 with TRBJ2-3, with 11 positions matching TRBD1. V lost 4 bases, J lost 4 bases, and 10 bases stayed unmatched. The CDR3 has 17 amino acids. Germline V gives CDR1 KGHSH, CDR2 LQKENI. CDR3 protein: CASSLSGTGGSSDTQYF. DNA of the CDR3: TGTGCCAGCTCACTCTCCGGGACAGGGGGTTCTTCAGATACGCAGTATTTT.

The chain carries TRBV10-3 and TRBJ1-5, with a tentative D call TRBD1 (5 bases). Trimming stripped 6 bases from V and 1 base from J, with 7 bases between. CDR1 and CDR2 from the germline V gene are ENHRY and SYGVKD. The CDR3 spans 13 residues. The CDR3 DNA reads as TGTGCCATCAGCGCAGGGAGCAATCAGCCCCAGCATTTT. This sequence encodes CAISAGSNQPQHF.

The J gene is TRBJ2-7, the V gene TRBV28, with TRBD2 as a possible D gene (6 bases). The CDR3 runs to 14 residues. Germline assignment: CDR1 MDHEN and CDR2 SYDVKM. V was cut by 7 bases and J by 3 bases, with 16 bases left in between. The CDR3 sequence: CASKTSLALYEQYF. The CDR3 region has the DNA TGTGCCAGCAAAACTAGCCTAGCCCTCTACGAGCAGTACTTC.

The rearrangement uses TRBV5-1 and TRBJ2-3; TRBD2 agrees at 7 bases. Germline lookup yields CDR1 SGHRS and CDR2 YFSETQ. Trimming took 4 bases from V and 3 from J; bases not matched to a gene: 8. The CDR3 has 15 amino acids. The CDR3 sequence: CASSPEQRGTDTQYF. CDR3 nucleotides: TGCGCCAGCAGCCCCGAACAGCGGGGTACAGATACGCAGTATTTT.

The CDR3 coding sequence is TGCGCCAGCAGCCAAGTCCCGAACAGGGGGCTAGAGACCCAGTACTTC. It encodes CASSQVPNRGLETQYF. The chain links TRBV4-1 to TRBJ2-5; 9 bases line up with TRBD1. V lost 1 base and J lost 4; bases outside the gene matches: 7. The CDR3 is 16 residues long. In germline, CDR1 is MGHRA, CDR2 YSYEKL.